This section outlines one TCR beta chain sequence together with its context. This record comes from a study of T cells after somatic rescue of genetic block. Trimming cost V 2 bases and J 2 bases; bases outside gene matches: 7. Looked up from germline, CDR1 is LGHNA and CDR2 is YSLEER. There are 17 residues in the CDR3. Some clones are missing from TCRdb's copy, which holds only in-frame ones; the method was immunoSEQ multiplex PCR. The repertoire has about 110,000 clones, about 89% of them found once; the top ten carry 1.4% to 1.5%. This receptor was identified in a woman aged 18-29 years. Sequencing input: peripheral blood mononuclear cells (PBMCs). The chain couples TRBV4-3 to TRBJ2-2; 8 bases map to TRBD2. The CDR3 DNA sequence: TGCGCCAGCAGCCAAAAGTCTAGCGGGTCAAACACCGGGGAGCTGTTTTTT. It translates to CASSQKSSGSNTGELFF.